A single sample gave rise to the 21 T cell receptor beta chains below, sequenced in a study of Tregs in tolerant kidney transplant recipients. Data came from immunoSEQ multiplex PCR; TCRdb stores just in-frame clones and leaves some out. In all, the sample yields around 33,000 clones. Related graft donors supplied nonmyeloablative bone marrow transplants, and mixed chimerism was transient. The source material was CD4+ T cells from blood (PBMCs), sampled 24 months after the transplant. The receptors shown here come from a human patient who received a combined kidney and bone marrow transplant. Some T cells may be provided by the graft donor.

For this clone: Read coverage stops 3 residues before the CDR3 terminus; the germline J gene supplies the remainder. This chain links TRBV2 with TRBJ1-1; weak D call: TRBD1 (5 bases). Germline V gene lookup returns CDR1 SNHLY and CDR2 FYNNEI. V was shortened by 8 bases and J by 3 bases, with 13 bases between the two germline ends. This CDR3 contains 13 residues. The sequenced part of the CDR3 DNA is TGTGCCAGCGTTCGGGGGTTGTACACTGAA. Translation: CASVRGLYTE. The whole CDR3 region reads CASVRGLYTEAFF.

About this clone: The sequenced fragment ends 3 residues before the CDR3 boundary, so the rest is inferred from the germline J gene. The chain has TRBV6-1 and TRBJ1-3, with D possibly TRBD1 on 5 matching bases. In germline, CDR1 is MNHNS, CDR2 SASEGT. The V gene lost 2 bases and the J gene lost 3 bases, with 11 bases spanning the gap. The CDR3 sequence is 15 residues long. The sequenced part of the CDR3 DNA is TGTGCCAGCAGTGAAAGCCAGGGTGGTGGAAACACC. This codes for CASSESQGGGNT. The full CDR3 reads CASSESQGGGNTIYF.

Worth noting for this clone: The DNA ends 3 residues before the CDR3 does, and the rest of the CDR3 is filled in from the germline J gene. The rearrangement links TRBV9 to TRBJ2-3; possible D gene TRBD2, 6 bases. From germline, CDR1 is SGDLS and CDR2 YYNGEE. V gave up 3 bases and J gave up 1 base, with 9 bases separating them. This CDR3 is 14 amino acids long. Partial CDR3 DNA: TGTGCCAGCAGCGGACTAGGGGGCACAGATACG. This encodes CASSGLGGTDT. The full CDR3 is CASSGLGGTDTQYF. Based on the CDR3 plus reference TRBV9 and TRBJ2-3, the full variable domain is DSGVTQTPKHLITATGQRVTLRCSPRSGDLSVYWYQQSLDQGLQFLIQYYNGEERAKGNILERFSAQQFPDLHSELNLSSLELGDSALYFCASSGLGGTDTQYFGPGTRLTVL.

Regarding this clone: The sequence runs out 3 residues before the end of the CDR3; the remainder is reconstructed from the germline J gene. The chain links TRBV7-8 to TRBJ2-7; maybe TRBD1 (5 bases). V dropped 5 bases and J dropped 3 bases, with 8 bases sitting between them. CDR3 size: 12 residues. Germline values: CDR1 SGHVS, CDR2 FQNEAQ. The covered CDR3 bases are TGTGCCAGCAGCGCGGACAACTACGAG. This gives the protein CASSADNYE. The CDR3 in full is CASSADNYEQYF.

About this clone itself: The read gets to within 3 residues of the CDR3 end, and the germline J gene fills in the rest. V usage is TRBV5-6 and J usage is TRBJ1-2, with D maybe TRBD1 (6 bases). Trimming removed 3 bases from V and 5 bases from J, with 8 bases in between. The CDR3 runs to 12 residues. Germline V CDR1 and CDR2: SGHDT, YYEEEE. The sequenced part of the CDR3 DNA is TGTGCCAGCAGCTCACAGGGATATGGC. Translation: CASSSQGYG. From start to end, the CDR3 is CASSSQGYGYTF.

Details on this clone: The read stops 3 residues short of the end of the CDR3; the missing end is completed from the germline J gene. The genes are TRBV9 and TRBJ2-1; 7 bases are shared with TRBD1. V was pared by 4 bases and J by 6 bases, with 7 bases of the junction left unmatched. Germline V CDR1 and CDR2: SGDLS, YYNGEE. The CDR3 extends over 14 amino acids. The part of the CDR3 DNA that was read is TGTGCCAGCAGCACCCGACAGGGTCCCAATGAG. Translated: CASSTRQGPNE. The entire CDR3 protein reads CASSTRQGPNEQFF.

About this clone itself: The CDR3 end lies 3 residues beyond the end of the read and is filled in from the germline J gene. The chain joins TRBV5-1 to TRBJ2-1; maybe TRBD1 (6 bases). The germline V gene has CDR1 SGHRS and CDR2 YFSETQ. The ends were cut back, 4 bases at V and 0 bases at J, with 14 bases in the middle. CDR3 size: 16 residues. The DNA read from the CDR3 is TGCGCCAGCAGCCTGACAGGTCCGAGCTCCTACAATGAG. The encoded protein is CASSLTGPSSYNE. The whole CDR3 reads CASSLTGPSSYNEQFF. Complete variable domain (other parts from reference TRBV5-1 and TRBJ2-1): KAGVTQTPRYLIKTRGQQVTLSCSPISGHRSVSWYQQTPGQGLQFLFEYFSETQRNKGNFPGRFSGRQFSNSRSEMNVSTLELGDSALYLCASSLTGPSSYNEQFFGPGTRLTVL.

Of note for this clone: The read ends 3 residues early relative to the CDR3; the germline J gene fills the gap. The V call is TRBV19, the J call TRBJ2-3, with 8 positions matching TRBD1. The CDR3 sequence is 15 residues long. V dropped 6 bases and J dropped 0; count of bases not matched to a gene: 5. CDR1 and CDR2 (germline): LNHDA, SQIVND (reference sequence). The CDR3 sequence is CASSQDRASTDTQYF. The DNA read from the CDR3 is TGTGCCAGTAGCCAGGACAGGGCGAGCACAGATACG.

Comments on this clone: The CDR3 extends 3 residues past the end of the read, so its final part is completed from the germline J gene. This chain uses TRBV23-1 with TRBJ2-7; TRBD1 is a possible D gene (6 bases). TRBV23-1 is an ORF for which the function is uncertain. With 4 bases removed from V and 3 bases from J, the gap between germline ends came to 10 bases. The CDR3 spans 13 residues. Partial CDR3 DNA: TGCGCCAGCAGTCCCTACAGGGACTACGAG. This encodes CASSPYRDYE. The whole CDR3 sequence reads CASSPYRDYEQYF.

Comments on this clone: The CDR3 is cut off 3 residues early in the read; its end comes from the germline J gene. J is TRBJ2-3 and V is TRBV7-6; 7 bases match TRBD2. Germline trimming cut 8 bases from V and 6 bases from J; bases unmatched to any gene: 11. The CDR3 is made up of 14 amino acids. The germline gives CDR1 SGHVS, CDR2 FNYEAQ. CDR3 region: CASAWGGIGDTQYF. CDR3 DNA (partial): TGTGCCAGCGCCTGGGGGGGGATAGGGGATACG.

Here the CDR3 reads CASSSGTVQQETQYF. The sequenced part of the CDR3 DNA is TGCGCCAGCAGCTCAGGGACAGTACAACAAGAGACC. This chain joins TRBV5-1 and TRBJ2-5; 7 bases map to TRBD1. The read gets to within 3 residues of the CDR3 end, and the germline J gene fills in the rest. Germline V gene lookup returns CDR1 SGHRS and CDR2 YFSETQ. V trimming: 3 bases; J trimming: 2 bases; junction bases outside the gene matches: 7. The CDR3 is made up of 15 amino acids. Drawing the rest from reference TRBV5-1 and TRBJ2-5, the complete variable domain is KAGVTQTPRYLIKTRGQQVTLSCSPISGHRSVSWYQQTPGQGLQFLFEYFSETQRNKGNFPGRFSGRQFSNSRSEMNVSTLELGDSALYLCASSSGTVQQETQYFGPGTRLLVL.

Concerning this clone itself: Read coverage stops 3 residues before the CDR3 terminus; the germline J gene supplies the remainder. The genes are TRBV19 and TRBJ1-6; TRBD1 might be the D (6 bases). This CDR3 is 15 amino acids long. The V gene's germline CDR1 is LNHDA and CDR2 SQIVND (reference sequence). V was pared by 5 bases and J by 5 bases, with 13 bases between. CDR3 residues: CASSPLRDNNSPLHF. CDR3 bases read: TGTGCCAGTAGTCCTCTCCGGGACAATAATTCACCC.

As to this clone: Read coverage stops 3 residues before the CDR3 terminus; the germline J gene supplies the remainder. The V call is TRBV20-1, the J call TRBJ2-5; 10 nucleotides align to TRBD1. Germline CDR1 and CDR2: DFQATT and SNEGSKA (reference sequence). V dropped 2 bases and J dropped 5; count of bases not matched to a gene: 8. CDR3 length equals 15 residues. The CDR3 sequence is CSARTGTGAGETQYF. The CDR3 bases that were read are TGCAGTGCTAGAACCGGGACAGGGGCTGGGGAGACC.

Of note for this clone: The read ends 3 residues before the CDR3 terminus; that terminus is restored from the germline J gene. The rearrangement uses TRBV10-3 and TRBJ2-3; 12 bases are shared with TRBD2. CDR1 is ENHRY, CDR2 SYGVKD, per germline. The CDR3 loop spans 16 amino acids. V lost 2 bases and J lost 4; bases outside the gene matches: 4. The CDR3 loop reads CAISEASGRAPDTQYF. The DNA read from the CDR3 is TGTGCCATCAGTGAGGCTAGCGGGAGGGCCCCAGATACG.

This CDR3 is CASSRTEINQPQHF. CDR3 DNA (partial): TGTGCCAGTAGTCGGACAGAGATCAATCAGCCC. This chain joins TRBV19 and TRBJ1-5, with a tentative D call TRBD1 (6 bases). The CDR3 goes on 3 residues after the read ends, and that part is filled in from the germline J gene. Trimming stripped 5 bases from V and 3 bases from J, with 11 bases between. The length of the CDR3 is 14 residues. The germline V gene encodes CDR1 LNHDA and CDR2 SQIVND (reference sequence).

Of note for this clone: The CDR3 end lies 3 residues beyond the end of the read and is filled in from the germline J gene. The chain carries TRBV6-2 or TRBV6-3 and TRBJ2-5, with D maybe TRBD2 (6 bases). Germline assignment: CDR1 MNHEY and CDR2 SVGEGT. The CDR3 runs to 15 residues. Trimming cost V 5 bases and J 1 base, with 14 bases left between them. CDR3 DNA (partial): TGTGCCAGCAGTCCCCCGGGTAGCGGCCAAGAGACC. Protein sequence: CASSPPGSGQET. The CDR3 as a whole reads CASSPPGSGQETQYF.

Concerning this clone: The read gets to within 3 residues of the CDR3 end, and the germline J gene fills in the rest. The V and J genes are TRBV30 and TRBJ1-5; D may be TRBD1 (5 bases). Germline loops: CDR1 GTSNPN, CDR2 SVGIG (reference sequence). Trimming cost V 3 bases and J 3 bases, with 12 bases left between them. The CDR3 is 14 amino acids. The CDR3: CAWSLGVDNQPQHF. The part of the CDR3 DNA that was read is TGTGCCTGGAGCCTAGGGGTTGACAATCAGCCC.

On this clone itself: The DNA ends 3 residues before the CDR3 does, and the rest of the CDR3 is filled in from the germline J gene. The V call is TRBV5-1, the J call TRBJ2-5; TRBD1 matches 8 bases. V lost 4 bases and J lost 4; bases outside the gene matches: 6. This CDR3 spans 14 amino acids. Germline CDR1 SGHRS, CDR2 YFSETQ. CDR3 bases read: TGCGCCAGCAGCGTAGACAGGGGCGGAGAGACC. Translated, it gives CASSVDRGGET. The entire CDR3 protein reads CASSVDRGGETQYF.

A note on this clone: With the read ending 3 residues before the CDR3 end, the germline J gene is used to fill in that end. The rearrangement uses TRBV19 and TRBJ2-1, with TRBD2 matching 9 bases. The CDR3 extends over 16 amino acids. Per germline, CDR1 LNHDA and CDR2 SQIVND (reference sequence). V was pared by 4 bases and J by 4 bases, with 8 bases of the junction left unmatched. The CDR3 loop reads CASSTQAGGSYNEQFF. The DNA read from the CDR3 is TGTGCCAGTAGTACTCAAGCGGGAGGTTCATACAATGAG.

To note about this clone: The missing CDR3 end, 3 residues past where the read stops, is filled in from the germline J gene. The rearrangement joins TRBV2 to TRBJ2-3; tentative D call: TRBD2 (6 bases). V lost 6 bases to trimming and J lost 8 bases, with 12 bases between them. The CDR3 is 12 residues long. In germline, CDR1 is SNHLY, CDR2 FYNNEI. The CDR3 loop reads CASREGWGTQYF. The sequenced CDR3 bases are TGTGCCAGCAGGGAGGGGTGGGGTACG.

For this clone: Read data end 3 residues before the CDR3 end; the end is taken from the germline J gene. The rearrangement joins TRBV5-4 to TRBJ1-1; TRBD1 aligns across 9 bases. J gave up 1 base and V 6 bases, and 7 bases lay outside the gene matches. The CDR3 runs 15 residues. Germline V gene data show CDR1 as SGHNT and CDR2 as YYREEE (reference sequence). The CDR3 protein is CASKGQGRGNTEAFF. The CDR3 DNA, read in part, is TGTGCCAGCAAAGGACAGGGGCGAGGGAACACTGAA.